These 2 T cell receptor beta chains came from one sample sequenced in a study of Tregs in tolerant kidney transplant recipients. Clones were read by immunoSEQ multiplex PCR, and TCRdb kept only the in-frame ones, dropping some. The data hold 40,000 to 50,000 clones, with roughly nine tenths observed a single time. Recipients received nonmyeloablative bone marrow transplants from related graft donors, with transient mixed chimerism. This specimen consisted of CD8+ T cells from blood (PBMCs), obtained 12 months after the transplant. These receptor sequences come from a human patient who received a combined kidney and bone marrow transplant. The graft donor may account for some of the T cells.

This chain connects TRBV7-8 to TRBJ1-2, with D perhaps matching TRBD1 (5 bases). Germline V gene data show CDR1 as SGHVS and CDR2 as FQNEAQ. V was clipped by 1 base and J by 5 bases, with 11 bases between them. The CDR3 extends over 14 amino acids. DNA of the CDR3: TGTGCCAGCAGCTTAGTACCGGAGGGGTATGGCTACACCTTC. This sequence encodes CASSLVPEGYGYTF.

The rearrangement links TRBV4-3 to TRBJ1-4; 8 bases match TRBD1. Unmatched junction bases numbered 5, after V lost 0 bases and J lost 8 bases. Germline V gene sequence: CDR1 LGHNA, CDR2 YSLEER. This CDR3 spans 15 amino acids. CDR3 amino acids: CASSQDDRGDEKLFF. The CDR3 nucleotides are TGCGCCAGCAGCCAAGATGACAGGGGAGACGAAAAACTGTTTTTT.